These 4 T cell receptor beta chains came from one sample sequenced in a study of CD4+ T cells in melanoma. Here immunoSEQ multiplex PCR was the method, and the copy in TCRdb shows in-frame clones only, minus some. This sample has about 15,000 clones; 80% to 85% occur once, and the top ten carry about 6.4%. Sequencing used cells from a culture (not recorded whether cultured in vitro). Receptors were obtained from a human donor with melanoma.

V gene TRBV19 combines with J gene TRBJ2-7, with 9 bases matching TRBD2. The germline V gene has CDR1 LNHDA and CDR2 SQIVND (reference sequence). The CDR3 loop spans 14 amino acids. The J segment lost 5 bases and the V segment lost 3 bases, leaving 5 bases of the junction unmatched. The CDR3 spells CASSIKAGGNEQYF. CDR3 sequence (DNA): TGTGCCAGTAGTATTAAAGCGGGGGGCAACGAGCAGTACTTC.

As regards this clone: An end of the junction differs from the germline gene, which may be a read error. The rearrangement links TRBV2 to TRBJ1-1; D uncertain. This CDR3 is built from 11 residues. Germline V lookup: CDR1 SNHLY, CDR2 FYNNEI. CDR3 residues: CASSDLGGGSF. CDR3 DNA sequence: TGTGCCAGCAGTGACCTGGGCGGCGGGAGCTTT.

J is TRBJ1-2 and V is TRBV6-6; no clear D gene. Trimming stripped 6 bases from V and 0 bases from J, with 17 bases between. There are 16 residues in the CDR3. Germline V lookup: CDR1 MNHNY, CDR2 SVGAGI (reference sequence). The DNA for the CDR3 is TGTGCCAGCAGCCTACTTCCGGCGGCTACTAACTATGGCTACACCTTC. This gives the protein CASSLLPAATNYGYTF.

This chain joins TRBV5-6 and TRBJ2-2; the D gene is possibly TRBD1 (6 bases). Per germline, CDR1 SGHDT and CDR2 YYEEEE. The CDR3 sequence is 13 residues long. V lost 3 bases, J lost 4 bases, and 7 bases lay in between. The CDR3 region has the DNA TGTGCCAGCAGCTCCAGGGGCACCGGGGAGCTGTTTTTT. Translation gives CASSSRGTGELFF. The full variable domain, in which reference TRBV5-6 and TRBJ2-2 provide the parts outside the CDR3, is DAGVTQSPTHLIKTRGQQVTLRCSPKSGHDTVSWYQQALGQGPQFIFQYYEEEERQRGNFPDRFSGHQFPNYSSELNVNALLLGDSALYLCASSSRGTGELFFGEGSRLTVL.